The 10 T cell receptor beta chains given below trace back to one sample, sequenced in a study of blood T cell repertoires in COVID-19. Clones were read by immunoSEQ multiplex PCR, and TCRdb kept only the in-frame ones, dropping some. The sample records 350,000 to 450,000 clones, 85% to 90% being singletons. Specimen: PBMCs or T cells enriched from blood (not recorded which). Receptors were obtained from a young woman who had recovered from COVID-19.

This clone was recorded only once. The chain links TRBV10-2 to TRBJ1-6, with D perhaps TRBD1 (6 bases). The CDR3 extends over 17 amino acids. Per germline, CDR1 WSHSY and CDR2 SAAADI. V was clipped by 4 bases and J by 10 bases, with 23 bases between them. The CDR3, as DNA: TGCGCCAGCAGTGGACGAAGCCGACAGGCTTGGGTCTCACCCCTCCACTTT. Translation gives CASSGRSRQAWVSPLHF.

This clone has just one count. The CDR3 nucleotides read TGCGCCAGCAGCTTTAGCGGGGGGACAGATACGCAGTATTTT. Its translation: CASSFSGGTDTQYF. The rearrangement joins TRBV5-1 to TRBJ2-3; 10 bases are shared with TRBD2. The CDR3 covers 14 residues. CDR1 and CDR2 from the germline V gene are SGHRS and YFSETQ. V was clipped by 2 bases and J by 3 bases; unmatched bases: 0.

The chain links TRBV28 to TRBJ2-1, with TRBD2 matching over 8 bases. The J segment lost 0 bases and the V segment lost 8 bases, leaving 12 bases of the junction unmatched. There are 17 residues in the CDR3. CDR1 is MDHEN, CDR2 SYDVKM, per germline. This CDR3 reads CASVATARGVSYNEQFF. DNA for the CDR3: TGTGCCAGCGTAGCAACCGCGCGGGGGGTCTCCTACAATGAGCAGTTCTTC.

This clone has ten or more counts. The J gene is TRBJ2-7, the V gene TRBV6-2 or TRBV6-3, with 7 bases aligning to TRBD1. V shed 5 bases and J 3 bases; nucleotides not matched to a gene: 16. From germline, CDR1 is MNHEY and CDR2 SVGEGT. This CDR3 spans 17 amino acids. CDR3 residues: CASSPQGVGQRYYEQYF. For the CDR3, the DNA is TGTGCCAGCAGTCCCCAGGGGGTGGGACAGAGATACTACGAGCAGTACTTC.

The CDR3 spells CAWSGGTGGPTYEQYF. The DNA of the CDR3 is TGTGCCTGGAGTGGAGGGACCGGGGGTCCCACCTACGAGCAGTACTTC. The rearrangement joins TRBV30 to TRBJ2-7; D is possibly TRBD2 (6 bases). V was cut by 1 base and J by 2 bases, with 18 bases left in between. The CDR3 spans 16 residues. Germline V CDR1 and CDR2: GTSNPN, SVGIG (reference sequence).

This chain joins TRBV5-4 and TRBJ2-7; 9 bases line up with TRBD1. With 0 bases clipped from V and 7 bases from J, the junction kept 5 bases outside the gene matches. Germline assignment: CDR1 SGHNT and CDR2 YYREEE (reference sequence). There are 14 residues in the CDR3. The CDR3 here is CASSLGDRVEEQYF. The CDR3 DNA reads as TGTGCCAGCAGCTTGGGGGACAGGGTGGAAGAGCAGTACTTC.

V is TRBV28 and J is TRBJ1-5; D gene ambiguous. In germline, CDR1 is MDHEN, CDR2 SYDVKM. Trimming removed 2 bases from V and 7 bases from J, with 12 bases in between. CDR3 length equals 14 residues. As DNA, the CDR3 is TGTGCCAGCAGTTTAATAGGTTCTAGACAGCCCCAGCATTTT. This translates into CASSLIGSRQPQHF.

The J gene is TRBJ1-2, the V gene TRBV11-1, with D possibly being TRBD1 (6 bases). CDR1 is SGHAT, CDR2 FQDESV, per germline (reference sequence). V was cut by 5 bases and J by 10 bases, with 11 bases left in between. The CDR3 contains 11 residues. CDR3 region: CASSADRTYTF. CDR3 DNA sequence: TGTGCCAGCAGCGCCGACAGGACCTACACCTTC.

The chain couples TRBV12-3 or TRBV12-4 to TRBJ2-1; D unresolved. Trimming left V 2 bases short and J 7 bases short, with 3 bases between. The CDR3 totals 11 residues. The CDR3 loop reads CASSLTNEQFF. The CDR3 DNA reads TGTGCCAGCAGTTTAACTAATGAGCAGTTCTTC.

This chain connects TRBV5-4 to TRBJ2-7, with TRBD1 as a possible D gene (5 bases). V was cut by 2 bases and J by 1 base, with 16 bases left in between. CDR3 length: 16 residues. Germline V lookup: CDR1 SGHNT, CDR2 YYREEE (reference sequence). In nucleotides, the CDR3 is TGTGCCAGCAGCTTAGGGGTCCCGGTTGGGTCCTACGAGCAGTACTTC. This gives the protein CASSLGVPVGSYEQYF.